The 14 T cell receptor beta chains below come from one sample, sequenced in a study of cytomegalovirus exposure and HLA in healthy donors. Both 60 Vbeta primers and 13 Jbeta primers went into the PCR. Sequenced by immunoSEQ multiplex PCR; TCRdb stores in-frame clones only, minus some. In all, the sample yields approximately 190,000 clones. Material: PBMCs. Source of these receptors: a man in his thirties or forties in good health and CMV-seronegative.

The V call is TRBV6-5, the J call TRBJ1-5, with 7 bases identical to TRBD1. CDR3 length: 14 residues. Germline V lookup: CDR1 MNHEY, CDR2 SVGAGI. The junction had 6 bases not matched to a gene; V was cut back by 7 bases and J by 3 bases. CDR3 nucleotides: TGTGCCAGCACCTCCACAGGGGTCAATCAGCCCCAGCATTTT. It is translated as CASTSTGVNQPQHF.

The rearrangement joins TRBV7-9 to TRBJ1-4, with 7 bases identical to TRBD1. This CDR3 region has 18 residues. Germline V gene sequence: CDR1 SEHNR, CDR2 FQNEAQ (reference sequence). V trimming: 4 bases; J trimming: 0 bases; junction bases outside the gene matches: 11. The CDR3 sequence is CASSSGLTGIATNEKLFF. In nucleotides, the CDR3 is TGTGCCAGCAGCTCTGGGCTGACAGGGATAGCAACTAATGAAAAACTGTTTTTT.

V and J are TRBV4-2 and TRBJ1-5, with TRBD1 matching 8 bases. V was clipped by 0 bases and J by 6 bases; unmatched bases: 4. Per the germline V gene, CDR1 is LGHNA and CDR2 is YNFKEQ. The CDR3 is 15 residues long. CDR3 residues: CASSQDPGGIQPQHF. The CDR3 DNA is TGTGCCAGCAGCCAAGATCCAGGGGGCATTCAGCCCCAGCATTTT.

The CDR3 nucleotides are TGTGCCAGCAGTTTATCCCCAGGAAAGGTTGGATACGACACTGAAGCTTTCTTT. Translated, it gives CASSLSPGKVGYDTEAFF. The V gene is TRBV27, the J gene TRBJ1-1; D not certain. Germline CDR1 is MNHEY and CDR2 is SMNVEV (reference sequence). The length of the CDR3 is 18 residues. V was trimmed by 0 bases and J by 3 bases, leaving 20 bases between them.

The gene calls are TRBV6-6 and TRBJ2-7, with D perhaps TRBD2 (6 bases). Trimming stripped 4 bases from V and 5 bases from J, with 18 bases between. CDR3 length: 15 residues. Germline values: CDR1 MNHNY, CDR2 SVGAGI (reference sequence). Written as DNA, the CDR3 is TGTGCCAGCAGTTCCAATCCCGGGACTGTAAACGAGCAGTACTTC. This translates into CASSSNPGTVNEQYF.

The rearrangement uses TRBV5-4 and TRBJ1-1; D gene ambiguous. The CDR3 loop spans 17 amino acids. Germline CDR1 SGHNT, CDR2 YYREEE (reference sequence). V lost 0 bases and J 6 bases, leaving 21 bases between the germline ends. In nucleotides, the CDR3 is TGTGCCAGCAGCTTGGTGCCCCGGCAGGAGGTTAGCCCTGAAGCTTTCTTT. Translation gives CASSLVPRQEVSPEAFF.

J is TRBJ1-2 and V is TRBV11-3, with D possibly matching TRBD1 (5 bases). The CDR3 sequence is 15 residues long. Germline CDR1 SGHNT, CDR2 YENEEA. Trimming took off 5 bases at V and 2 bases at J, with 15 bases between the two ends. The CDR3 spells CASSAEGAPNYGYTF. The CDR3 DNA reads as TGTGCCAGCAGCGCCGAAGGGGCCCCGAACTATGGCTACACCTTC. Together with reference TRBV11-3 and TRBJ1-2, the CDR3 gives the full variable domain: EAGVVQSPRYKIIEKKQPVAFWCNPISGHNTLYWYLQNLGQGPELLIRYENEEAVDDSQLPKDRFSAERLKGVDSTLKIQPAELGDSAVYLCASSAEGAPNYGYTFGSGTRLTVV.

V gene TRBV18 combines with J gene TRBJ1-5; unclear D gene. Germline CDR1 is KGHSH and CDR2 is LQKENI. V dropped 6 bases and J dropped 4 bases, with 16 bases sitting between them. This CDR3 has 15 residues. CDR3 sequence: CASSPGISGNQPQHF. The CDR3 DNA reads as TGTGCCAGCTCTCCCGGTATAAGTGGTAATCAGCCCCAGCATTTT.

The chain has TRBV18 and TRBJ1-4; 7 bases fit TRBD1. The CDR3 runs to 16 residues. Looked up from germline, CDR1 is KGHSH and CDR2 is LQKENI. The V and J ends lost 2 bases and 4 bases, in that order; junction bases with no gene match: 7. CDR3 amino acids: CASSPLTGTDNEKLFF. The CDR3 region has the DNA TGTGCCAGCTCACCATTGACCGGGACAGATAATGAAAAACTGTTTTTT.

The chain recombines TRBV5-4 with TRBJ2-1; 7 bases agree with TRBD2. V shed 3 bases and J 10 bases; nucleotides not matched to a gene: 13. There are 15 residues in the CDR3. Germline assignment: CDR1 SGHNT and CDR2 YYREEE (reference sequence). The CDR3 DNA reads as TGTGCCAGCAGCTCGGACGGGGCGGGAGCCAGGGAGCAGTTCTTC. Translated, it gives CASSSDGAGAREQFF. Full variable domain (remainder filled in from reference TRBV5-4 and TRBJ2-1): ETGVTQSPTHLIKTRGQQVTLRCSSQSGHNTVSWYQQALGQGPQFIFQYYREEENGRGNFPPRFSGLQFPNYSSELNVNALELDDSALYLCASSSDGAGAREQFFGPGTRLTVL.

V is TRBV7-2 and J is TRBJ2-2, with a tentative D call TRBD1 (5 bases). Per the germline V gene, CDR1 is SGHTA and CDR2 is FQGNSA. Trimming shortened V by 6 bases and J by 2 bases, and 16 bases separated the two germline ends. The CDR3 sequence is 16 residues long. As DNA, the CDR3 is TGTGCCAGCAGTTCTGGGGCCAGCAGCAACACCGGGGAGCTGTTTTTT. It yields the protein CASSSGASSNTGELFF. The full variable domain, completed using reference TRBV7-2 and TRBJ2-2, is GAGVSQSPSNKVTEKGKDVELRCDPISGHTALYWYRQSLGQGLEFLIYFQGNSAPDKSGLPSDRFSAERTGGSVSTLTIQRTQQEDSAVYLCASSSGASSNTGELFFGEGSRLTVL.

This rearrangement joins TRBV10-3 to TRBJ1-5; 7 nucleotides match TRBD1. Germline V CDR1 and CDR2: ENHRY, SYGVKD. The ends lost 2 bases at V and 6 bases at J; junction bases unmatched: 4. This CDR3 spans 14 amino acids. The CDR3 region has the DNA TGTGCCATCAGTGAGGGCGCAGGGGGTCAGCCCCAGCATTTT. Its protein is CAISEGAGGQPQHF.

The J gene is TRBJ2-7, the V gene TRBV10-1; D gene uncertain. Germline V CDR1 and CDR2: WNHNN, SYGVQD (reference sequence). V gave up 2 bases and J gave up 0 bases, with 11 bases separating them. The CDR3 spans 15 residues. DNA for the CDR3: TGCGCCAGCAGTGAGGCGGCGATGGGCTCCTACGAGCAGTACTTC. Encoded protein: CASSEAAMGSYEQYF.

The J gene is TRBJ1-4, the V gene TRBV18; TRBD1 matches 10 bases. With V trimmed by 3 bases and J by 7 bases, 11 bases remained unmatched. The CDR3 runs 17 residues. Germline values: CDR1 KGHSH, CDR2 LQKENI. DNA for the CDR3: TGTGCCAGCTCACCCCTCCCGGGACAGGGGTTGGGTGAAAAACTGTTTTTT. It translates to CASSPLPGQGLGEKLFF.